A single sample is the source of the 27 T cell receptor beta chains below, sequenced in a study of blood T cell repertoires in COVID-19. Measured with immunoSEQ multiplex PCR; TCRdb has only the in-frame clones, and not every one. The sample contains about 200,000 clones, about 78% of which appear only once. Sequencing was carried out using peripheral blood. These receptors were obtained from a woman aged 70-85 years with acute or convalescent COVID-19.

The rearrangement uses TRBV18 and TRBJ1-5; unclear D gene. Trimming took off 4 bases at V and 5 bases at J, with 9 bases between the two ends. Germline V gene sequence: CDR1 KGHSH, CDR2 LQKENI. The CDR3 contains 13 residues. The CDR3 nucleotides read TGTGCCAGCTCACAGGGAGAAGATCAGCCCCAGCATTTT. It translates to CASSQGEDQPQHF.

This chain connects TRBV11-1 to TRBJ2-2; TRBD1 might be the D (5 bases). The CDR3 covers 13 residues. Germline CDR1 SGHAT, CDR2 FQDESV (reference sequence). Trimming pared 4 bases from V and 6 bases from J, leaving 9 bases between. The CDR3 bases are TGTGCCAGCAGCTCAGGGTTTCCCGGGGAGCTGTTTTTT. Translating gives CASSSGFPGELFF. The variable domain in full, with the rest retrieved from reference TRBV11-1 and TRBJ2-2, is EAEVAQSPRYKITEKSQAVAFWCDPISGHATLYWYRQILGQGPELLVQFQDESVVDDSQLPKDRFSAERLKGVDSTLKIQPAELGDSAMYLCASSSGFPGELFFGEGSRLTVL.

In the case of this clone: Distinct nucleotide sequences in the sample also encode this CDR3. The rearrangement joins TRBV12-3 or TRBV12-4 to TRBJ1-5, with no clear D. Deletions cut 3 bases from V and 5 bases from J, with 8 bases between. CDR3 length: 13 amino acids. As DNA, the CDR3 is TGTGCCAGCAGTTTGGCCGGGGATCAGCCCCAGCATTTT. Protein: CASSLAGDQPQHF.

The chain uses TRBV15 and TRBJ2-7; 9 bases fit TRBD2. CDR3 length: 15 residues. The V segment lost 1 base and the J segment 1 base; nucleotides outside the gene matches: 2. Germline V CDR1 and CDR2: LNHNV, YYDKDF (reference sequence). In DNA, the CDR3 is TGTGCCACCAGCAGAGGGCTAGCGGGATCCTACGAGCAGTACTTC. It codes for CATSRGLAGSYEQYF.

This clone came up once. This chain joins TRBV11-2 and TRBJ1-2, with TRBD1 as a possible D gene (5 bases). The CDR3 length is 12 residues. Germline assignment: CDR1 SGHAT and CDR2 FQNNGV. Trimming removed 5 bases from V and 6 bases from J, with 10 bases in between. This CDR3 reads CASSPTRDGYTF. The CDR3 DNA reads as TGTGCCAGCAGCCCGACCAGGGATGGCTACACCTTC.

This clone has only one observation. V is TRBV5-4 and J is TRBJ2-2; TRBD2 might be the D (6 bases). The ends were cut back, 4 bases at V and 5 bases at J, with 21 bases in the middle. The CDR3 has 17 residues. Looked up from germline, CDR1 is SGHNT and CDR2 is YYREEE (reference sequence). In DNA, the CDR3 is TGTGCCAGCAGCCATCCCCAGGGAGGCCCAGCGACCGGGGAGCTGTTTTTT. Translating it yields CASSHPQGGPATGELFF.

This chain uses TRBV5-4 with TRBJ2-7; 13 bases line up with TRBD2. Germline trimming cut 2 bases from V and 1 base from J; bases unmatched to any gene: 3. In germline, CDR1 is SGHNT, CDR2 YYREEE (reference sequence). The CDR3 covers 16 residues. The DNA for the CDR3 is TGTGCCAGCAGCTTCGGGGGACTAGCGGGATCCTACGAGCAGTACTTC. This translates into CASSFGGLAGSYEQYF.

The chain employs TRBV24-1 and TRBJ2-1; 12 nucleotides line up with TRBD2. The CDR3 covers 15 residues. Germline V gene lookup returns CDR1 KGHDR and CDR2 SFDVKD. V shed 6 bases and J 5 bases; nucleotides not matched to a gene: 4. CDR3 in amino acids: CATSLTSGSNNEQFF. CDR3 bases: TGTGCCACCAGTCTGACTAGCGGGAGCAACAATGAGCAGTTCTTC.

The chain couples TRBV15 to TRBJ2-1; D is perhaps TRBD2 (6 bases). CDR3 length: 16 residues. V dropped 7 bases and J dropped 0 bases, with 16 bases sitting between them. Per germline, CDR1 LNHNV and CDR2 YYDKDF (reference sequence). CDR3 nucleotide sequence: TGTGCCACCACCCCCCGCGGCGGGGTCTCCTACAATGAGCAGTTCTTC. Its protein is CATTPRGGVSYNEQFF.

V gene TRBV5-1 combines with J gene TRBJ1-2; no reliable D call. Germline CDR1 and CDR2: SGHRS and YFSETQ. The CDR3 spans 12 residues. V was cut by 0 bases and J by 8 bases, with 8 bases left in between. CDR3 sequence reads: CASSLGQKGYTF. In nucleotides, the CDR3 is TGCGCCAGCAGCTTGGGGCAGAAAGGCTACACCTTC.

The CDR3 DNA reads as TGTGCCAGCAGCCAAGCCACAGGGTCCGGTGAAGCTTTCTTT. It translates to CASSQATGSGEAFF. The V and J genes are TRBV3-1 (or the pseudogene TRBV3-2) and TRBJ1-1; the D gene is possibly TRBD1 (6 bases). The CDR3 loop spans 14 amino acids. V lost 1 base, J lost 7 bases, and 13 bases lay in between. CDR1 and CDR2 (germline): LGHDT, YNNKEL (reference sequence).

This clone was found a few times. At one end the junction does not follow the germline gene, possibly because of a read error. The chain uses TRBV5-1 and TRBJ2-2; 9 nucleotides align to TRBD2. Germline CDR1 SGHRS, CDR2 YFSETQ. The CDR3 is 15 amino acids. The CDR3 DNA sequence: TGCGCCAGCAGCTTGGATGGGACTAGCACCCGGGAGCTGTTTTTT. Its translation: CASSLDGTSTRELFF.

The chain links TRBV5-1 to TRBJ2-2, with 13 bases that match TRBD2. The CDR3 is made up of 15 amino acids. Germline-derived CDR1 and CDR2 are SGHRS and YFSETQ. The ends lost 4 bases at V and 6 bases at J; junction bases unmatched: 3. The CDR3 region is CASSPGLAGAGELFF. The CDR3 DNA sequence: TGCGCCAGCAGCCCAGGACTAGCGGGAGCCGGGGAGCTGTTTTTT.

The chain has TRBV6-1 and TRBJ1-2; 7 bases fit TRBD1. Per germline, CDR1 MNHNS and CDR2 SASEGT. CDR3 size: 13 residues. The V gene end was trimmed by 6 bases and the J gene end by 5 bases; junction bases not matched to a gene: 6. The CDR3 loop is CASSLRQGYGYTF. In DNA form, the CDR3 reads TGTGCCAGCAGCCTGCGACAGGGATATGGCTACACCTTC.

This clone was observed a few times. The chain is built from TRBV30 and TRBJ1-2; D might be TRBD1 (5 bases). Germline loops: CDR1 GTSNPN, CDR2 SVGIG (reference sequence). Deletions cut 3 bases from V and 7 bases from J, with 18 bases between. CDR3 length: 14 amino acids. The CDR3 reads CAWSQGRQGGGYTF. CDR3 nucleotide sequence: TGTGCCTGGAGCCAAGGGAGGCAGGGAGGTGGCTACACCTTC.

The V call is TRBV7-2, the J call TRBJ2-3; a possible D gene is TRBD2 (5 bases). Trimming cost V 8 bases and J 0 bases, with 15 bases left between them. CDR3 length equals 15 residues. Germline V gene sequence: CDR1 SGHTA, CDR2 FQGNSA. CDR3 coding DNA: TGTGCCAGCCGCCTAGCACCCACTAGCACAGATACGCAGTATTTT. This gives the protein CASRLAPTSTDTQYF.

The chain uses TRBV11-2 and TRBJ1-1; D unresolved. Trimming cost V 5 bases and J 12 bases, with 19 bases left between them. Per germline, CDR1 SGHAT and CDR2 FQNNGV. There are 13 residues in the CDR3. CDR3 nucleotide sequence: TGTGCCAGCAGCCCCCGGTCCCGCGGGGATCCTTTCTTT. Encoded protein: CASSPRSRGDPFF.

The J gene is TRBJ2-7, the V gene TRBV28, with 8 bases that match TRBD1. The germline V gene encodes CDR1 MDHEN and CDR2 SYDVKM. The CDR3 is made up of 17 amino acids. V lost 0 bases, J lost 3 bases, and 10 bases stayed unmatched. CDR3 sequence (DNA): TGTGCCAGCAGTTTATGGATTCTATTGGACAGGGTCTACGAGCAGTACTTC. Its protein is CASSLWILLDRVYEQYF. The entire variable domain, with the rest obtained from reference TRBV28 and TRBJ2-7, is as follows: DVKVTQSSRYLVKRTGEKVFLECVQDMDHENMFWYRQDPGLGLRLIYFSYDVKMKEKGDIPEGYSVSREKKERFSLILESASTNQTSMYLCASSLWILLDRVYEQYFGPGTRLTVT.

This rearrangement joins TRBV6-6 to TRBJ1-2, with unresolved D. V lost 10 bases to trimming and J lost 4 bases, with 16 bases between them. CDR1 and CDR2 (germline): MNHNY, SVGAGI (reference sequence). CDR3 length equals 13 residues. CDR3 residues: CATQGLALYGYTF. CDR3 coding DNA: TGTGCCACCCAAGGACTGGCCCTCTATGGCTACACCTTC.

The V call is TRBV2, the J call TRBJ2-1; D remains unclear. Looked up from germline, CDR1 is SNHLY and CDR2 is FYNNEI. This CDR3 comprises 14 residues. Trimming cost V 4 bases and J 6 bases, with 13 bases left between them. This chain's CDR3 is CASSVSRGGNEQFF. The CDR3 nucleotides are TGTGCCAGCAGTGTGTCGCGCGGTGGCAATGAGCAGTTCTTC.

CDR3 residues: CASSLIMNTEAFF. CDR3 nucleotide sequence: TGTGCCAGCAGCTTAATTATGAACACTGAAGCTTTCTTT. This chain joins TRBV7-3 and TRBJ1-1; D remains ambiguous. Trimming pared 1 base from V and 0 bases from J, leaving 3 bases between. Germline V gene sequence: CDR1 SGHTA, CDR2 FQGTGA. This CDR3 comprises 13 residues.

The rearrangement joins TRBV6-5 to TRBJ1-1, with a possible D match to TRBD1 (6 bases). Trimming took 2 bases from V and 5 from J, leaving 9 bases between them. This CDR3 is built from 13 residues. Per the germline V gene, CDR1 is MNHEY and CDR2 is SVGAGI. The CDR3 DNA sequence: TGTGCCAGCAGTTACGAGGGGGGGACTGAAGCTTTCTTT. Translation gives CASSYEGGTEAFF.

The rearrangement uses TRBV7-2 and TRBJ1-1; D is uncertain. The CDR3 length is 11 residues. V lost 5 bases and J lost 2, with 3 bases in between. The germline V gene has CDR1 SGHTA and CDR2 FQGNSA. CDR3 DNA sequence: TGTGCCAGCAGCCAAAACACTGAAGCTTTCTTT. Its translation is CASSQNTEAFF.

The V gene is TRBV20-1, the J gene TRBJ2-1, with 7 bases fitting TRBD2. Germline trimming cut 3 bases from V and 1 base from J; bases unmatched to any gene: 6. The germline V gene has CDR1 DFQATT and CDR2 SNEGSKA (reference sequence). This CDR3 has 15 amino acids. The CDR3 loop is CSASGARESYNEQFF. In nucleotides, the CDR3 is TGCAGTGCTAGTGGGGCGCGGGAGTCCTACAATGAGCAGTTCTTC.

This clone was observed a few times. V is TRBV7-2 and J is TRBJ2-5, with D perhaps matching TRBD1 (5 bases). The CDR3 spans 14 residues. In germline, CDR1 is SGHTA, CDR2 FQGNSA. V dropped 0 bases and J dropped 4 bases, with 9 bases sitting between them. The CDR3, as DNA: TGTGCCAGCAGCTTAGCGCAGGGTCGAGAGACCCAGTACTTC. Protein sequence: CASSLAQGRETQYF.

The chain employs TRBV30 and TRBJ2-3; 7 nucleotides line up with TRBD1. Germline CDR1 is GTSNPN and CDR2 is SVGIG (reference sequence). The CDR3 covers 14 residues. Trimming removed 2 bases from V and 2 bases from J; junction bases left unmatched: 4. Written as DNA, the CDR3 is TGTGCCTGGAGTTTGGGACAGAACACAGATACGCAGTATTTT. Translated: CAWSLGQNTDTQYF. The whole variable domain, filled in from reference TRBV30 and TRBJ2-3, reads SQTIHQWPATLVQPVGSPLSLECTVEGTSNPNLYWYRQAAGRGLQLLFYSVGIGQISSEVPQNLSASRPQDRQFILSSKKLLLSDSGFYLCAWSLGQNTDTQYFGPGTRLTVL.

The chain combines TRBV5-1 with TRBJ2-7; 14 bases map to TRBD2. CDR1 is SGHRS, CDR2 YFSETQ, per germline. Unmatched junction bases numbered 5, after V lost 5 bases and J lost 4 bases. There are 15 residues in the CDR3. The CDR3, as DNA: TGCGCCAGCAGTACGACTAGCGGGAGGGGGTACGAGCAGTACTTC. Translation gives CASSTTSGRGYEQYF.